Reported below is one T cell receptor (beta chain). Its antigen remains unknown. Profiled with immunoSEQ multiplex PCR; TCRdb holds only in-frame clones, not every one. This table holds some 140,000 clones, approximately 84% found once. Germline CDR1 reads LGHDT; CDR2 reads YNNKEL (reference sequence). V lost 4 bases and J 0 bases, leaving 7 bases between the germline ends. CDR3 length: 13 amino acids. The data stem from a study of T cell responses to AZD1222 COVID-19 vaccine. Findings and caveats of the study: Clonal diversity may have been underestimated, and the donors were mostly white British, with more females than males.

The source was peripheral blood, collected on day 0 of AZD1222 vaccination. The chain has TRBV3-1 (or the pseudogene TRBV3-2) and TRBJ2-7, with D uncertain. This receptor was taken from an adult in good health. CDR3 protein: CASSLRSSYEQYF. The DNA of the CDR3 is TGTGCCAGCAGCCTCCGTTCCTCCTACGAGCAGTACTTC.